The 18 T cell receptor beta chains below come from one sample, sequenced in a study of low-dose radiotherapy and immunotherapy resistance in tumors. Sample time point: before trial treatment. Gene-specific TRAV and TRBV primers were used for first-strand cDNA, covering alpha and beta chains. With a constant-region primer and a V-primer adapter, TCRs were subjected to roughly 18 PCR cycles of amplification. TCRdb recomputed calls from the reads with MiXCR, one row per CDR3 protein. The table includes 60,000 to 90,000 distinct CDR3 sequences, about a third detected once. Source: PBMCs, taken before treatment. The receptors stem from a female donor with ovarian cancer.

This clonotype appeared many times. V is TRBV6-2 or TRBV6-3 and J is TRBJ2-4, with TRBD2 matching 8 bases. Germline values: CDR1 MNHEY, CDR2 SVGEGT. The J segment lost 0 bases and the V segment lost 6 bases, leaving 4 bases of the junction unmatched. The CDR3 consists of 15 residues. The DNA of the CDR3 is TGTGCCAGCAGACGGGGGGGCTTAGCCAAAAACATTCAGTACTTC. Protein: CASRRGGLAKNIQYF.

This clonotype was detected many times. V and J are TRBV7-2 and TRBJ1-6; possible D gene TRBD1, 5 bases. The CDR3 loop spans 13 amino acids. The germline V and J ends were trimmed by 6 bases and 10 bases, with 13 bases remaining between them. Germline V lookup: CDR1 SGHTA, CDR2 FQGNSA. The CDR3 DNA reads TGTGCCAGCAGTAAGGAGTGGGGGTCACCCCTCCACTTT. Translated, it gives CASSKEWGSPLHF.

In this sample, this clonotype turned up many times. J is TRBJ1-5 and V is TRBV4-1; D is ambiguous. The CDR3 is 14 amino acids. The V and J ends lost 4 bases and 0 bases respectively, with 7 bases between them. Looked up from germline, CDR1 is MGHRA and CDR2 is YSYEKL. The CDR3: CASSPRYSNQPQHF. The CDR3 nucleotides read TGCGCCAGCAGCCCCAGGTATAGCAATCAGCCCCAGCATTTT.

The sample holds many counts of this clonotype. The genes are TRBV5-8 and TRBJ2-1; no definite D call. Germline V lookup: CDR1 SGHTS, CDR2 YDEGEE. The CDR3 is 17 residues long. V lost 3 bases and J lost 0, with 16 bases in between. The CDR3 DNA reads TGTGCCAGCAGCTGGCGGTCCCACGTCGACTCCTACAATGAGCAGTTCTTC. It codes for CASSWRSHVDSYNEQFF. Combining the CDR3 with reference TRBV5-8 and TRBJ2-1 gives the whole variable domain EAGVTQSPTHLIKTRGQQATLRCSPISGHTSVYWYQQALGLGLQFLLWYDEGEERNRGNFPPRFSGRQFPNYSSELNVNALELEDSALYLCASSWRSHVDSYNEQFFGPGTRLTVL.

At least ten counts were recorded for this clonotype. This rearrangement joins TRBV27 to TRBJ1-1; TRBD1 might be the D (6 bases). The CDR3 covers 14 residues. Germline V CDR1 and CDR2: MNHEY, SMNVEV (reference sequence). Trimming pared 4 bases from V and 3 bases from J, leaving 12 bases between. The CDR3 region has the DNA TGTGCCAGCAGTTACGGCAGGGGAGACACTGAAGCTTTCTTT. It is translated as CASSYGRGDTEAFF.

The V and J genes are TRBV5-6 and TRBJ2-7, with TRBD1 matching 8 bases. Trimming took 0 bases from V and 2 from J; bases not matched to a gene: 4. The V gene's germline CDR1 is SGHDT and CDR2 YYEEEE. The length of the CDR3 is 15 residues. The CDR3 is CASSLVGTGAYEQYF. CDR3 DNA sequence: TGTGCCAGCAGCTTGGTAGGGACAGGTGCCTACGAGCAGTACTTC.

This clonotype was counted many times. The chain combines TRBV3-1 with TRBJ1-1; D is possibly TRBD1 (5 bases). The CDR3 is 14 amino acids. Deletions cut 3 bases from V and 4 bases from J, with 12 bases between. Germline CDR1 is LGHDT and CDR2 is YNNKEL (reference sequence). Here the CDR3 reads CASSQSGFGTEAFF. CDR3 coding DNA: TGTGCCAGCAGCCAGTCAGGGTTCGGCACTGAAGCTTTCTTT.

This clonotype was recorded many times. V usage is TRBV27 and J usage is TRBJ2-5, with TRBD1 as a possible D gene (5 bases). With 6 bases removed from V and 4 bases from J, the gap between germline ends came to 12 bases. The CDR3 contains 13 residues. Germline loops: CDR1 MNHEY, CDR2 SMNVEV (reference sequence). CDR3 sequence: CASRGYQGETQYF. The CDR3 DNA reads TGTGCCAGCAGGGGGTATCAGGGAGAGACCCAGTACTTC.

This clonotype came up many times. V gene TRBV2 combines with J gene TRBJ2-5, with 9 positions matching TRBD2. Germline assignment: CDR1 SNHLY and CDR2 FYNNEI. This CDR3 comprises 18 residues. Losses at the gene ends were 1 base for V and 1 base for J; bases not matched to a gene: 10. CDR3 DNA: TGTGCCAGCAGTGAAGGTTTGGCGGCGGGGGGGGGCCAAGAGACCCAGTACTTC. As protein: CASSEGLAAGGGQETQYF.

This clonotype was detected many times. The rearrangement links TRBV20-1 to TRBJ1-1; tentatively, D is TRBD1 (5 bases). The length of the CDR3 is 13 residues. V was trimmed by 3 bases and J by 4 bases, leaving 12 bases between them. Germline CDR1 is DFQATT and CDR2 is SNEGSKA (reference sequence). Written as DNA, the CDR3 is TGCAGTGCTAGTAAGGGAGGGGCCACTGAAGCTTTCTTT. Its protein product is CSASKGGATEAFF.

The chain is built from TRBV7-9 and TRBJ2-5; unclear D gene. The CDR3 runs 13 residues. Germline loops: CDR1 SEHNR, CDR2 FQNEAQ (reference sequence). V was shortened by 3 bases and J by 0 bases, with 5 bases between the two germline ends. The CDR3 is CASSFGHQETQYF. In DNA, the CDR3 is TGTGCCAGCAGCTTCGGTCACCAAGAGACCCAGTACTTC.

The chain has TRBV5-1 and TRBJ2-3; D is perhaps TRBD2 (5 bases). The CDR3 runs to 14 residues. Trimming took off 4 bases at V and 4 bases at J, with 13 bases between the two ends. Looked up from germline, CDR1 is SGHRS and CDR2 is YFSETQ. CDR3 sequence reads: CASSQDSAADTQYF. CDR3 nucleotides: TGCGCCAGCAGCCAGGACTCGGCCGCAGATACGCAGTATTTT.

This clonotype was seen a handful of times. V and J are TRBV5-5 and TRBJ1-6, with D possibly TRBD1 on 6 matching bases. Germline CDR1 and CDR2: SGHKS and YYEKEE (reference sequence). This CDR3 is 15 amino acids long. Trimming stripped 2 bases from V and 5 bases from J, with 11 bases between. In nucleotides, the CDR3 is TGTGCCAGCAGCTTACAGGGAGTCAATAATTCACCCCTCCACTTT. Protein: CASSLQGVNNSPLHF.

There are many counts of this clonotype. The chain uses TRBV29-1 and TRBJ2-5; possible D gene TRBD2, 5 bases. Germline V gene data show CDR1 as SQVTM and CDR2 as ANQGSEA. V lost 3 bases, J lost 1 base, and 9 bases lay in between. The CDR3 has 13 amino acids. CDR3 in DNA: TGCAGCGTTGATCTTAGCGTCCAAGAGACCCAGTACTTC. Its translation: CSVDLSVQETQYF.

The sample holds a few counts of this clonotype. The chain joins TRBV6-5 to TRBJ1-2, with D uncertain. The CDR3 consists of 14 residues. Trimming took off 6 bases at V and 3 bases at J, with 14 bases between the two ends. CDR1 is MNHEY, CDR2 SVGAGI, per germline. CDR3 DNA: TGTGCCAGCAGCCCCCTACCGGGCGACTATGGCTACACCTTC. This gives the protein CASSPLPGDYGYTF.

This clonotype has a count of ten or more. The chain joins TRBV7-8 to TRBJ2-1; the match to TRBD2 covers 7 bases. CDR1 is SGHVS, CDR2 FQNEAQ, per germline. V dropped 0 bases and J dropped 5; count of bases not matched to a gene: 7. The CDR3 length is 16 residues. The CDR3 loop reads CASSLATWGGNNEQFF. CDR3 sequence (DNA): TGTGCCAGCAGCTTAGCAACGTGGGGGGGAAACAATGAGCAGTTCTTC.

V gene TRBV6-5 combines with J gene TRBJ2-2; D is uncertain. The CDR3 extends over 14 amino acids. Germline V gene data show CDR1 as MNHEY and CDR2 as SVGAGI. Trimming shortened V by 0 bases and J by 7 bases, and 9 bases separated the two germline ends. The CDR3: CASSYSGNGGELFF. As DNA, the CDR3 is TGTGCCAGCAGTTACTCGGGGAACGGCGGGGAGCTGTTTTTT.

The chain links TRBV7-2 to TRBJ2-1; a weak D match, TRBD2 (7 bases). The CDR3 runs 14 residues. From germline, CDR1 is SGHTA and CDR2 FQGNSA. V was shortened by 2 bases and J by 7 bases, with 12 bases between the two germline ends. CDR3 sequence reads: CASSLSGGSNEQFF. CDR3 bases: TGTGCCAGCAGCTTATCGGGGGGCTCGAATGAGCAGTTCTTC. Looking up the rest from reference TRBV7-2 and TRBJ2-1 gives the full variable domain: GAGVSQSPSNKVTEKGKDVELRCDPISGHTALYWYRQSLGQGLEFLIYFQGNSAPDKSGLPSDRFSAERTGGSVSTLTIQRTQQEDSAVYLCASSLSGGSNEQFFGPGTRLTVL.